A few counts support the clone carrying this T cell receptor beta chain. Its antigen is currently unknown. Other nucleotide sequences from this sample produce the same CDR3. Sequencing targeted expressed TCRB transcripts, as all isolated RNA had been reverse transcribed. The method was immunoSEQ multiplex PCR; TCRdb's version includes in-frame clones alone and lacks a portion of them. The sample shows a few hundred thousand clones, approximately 10% of them seen only once. The single heparinised draw taken from each donor contained about 110 mL of blood on average. Each of the CD4+ naive, central memory, regulatory and stem cell-like memory populations was sorted via CD45RO/CCR7/CD25/CD127/CD95/CD27. The record originates from a study of beta chain features in type 1 diabetes. In the study overall: There was similarity between patients and healthy donors in age, gender and cell yields.

Broader study findings: cDNA-based sequencing might over-represent cells highly expressing TCR.

V was clipped by 4 bases and J by 2 bases; unmatched bases: 6. Germline lookup yields CDR1 SGDLS and CDR2 YYNGEE. The CDR3 consists of 15 residues. The sequence was obtained from a woman in her twenties or thirties in good health. Sequencing was carried out using naive CD4+ T cells from blood. The chain employs TRBV9 and TRBJ2-7; 10 bases map to TRBD2. CDR3 sequence (DNA): TGTGCCAGCAGCCCCCGGACTAGCGGAACCTACGAGCAGTACTTC. Its protein is CASSPRTSGTYEQYF.